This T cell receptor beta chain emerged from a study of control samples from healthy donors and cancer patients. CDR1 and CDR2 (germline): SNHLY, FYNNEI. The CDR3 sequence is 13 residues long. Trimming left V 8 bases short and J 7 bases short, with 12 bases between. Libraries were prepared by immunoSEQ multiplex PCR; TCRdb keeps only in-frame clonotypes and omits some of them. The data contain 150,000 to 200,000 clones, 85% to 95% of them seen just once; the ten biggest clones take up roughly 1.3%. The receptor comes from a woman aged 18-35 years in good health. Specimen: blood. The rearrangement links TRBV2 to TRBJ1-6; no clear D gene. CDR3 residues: CASLLRWNSPLHF. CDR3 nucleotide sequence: TGTGCCAGCTTACTCCGATGGAATTCACCCCTCCACTTT.